The next 20 T cell receptor beta chains were all read from a single sample in a study of CD4 and CD8 cells across lung adenocarcinoma regions. TCRdb re-called the PCR reads with MiXCR, one entry per CDR3 protein. The sample includes about 19,000 distinct CDR3 sequences, around 46% of them seen just once. Sequencing input: CD4+ T cells from the margin of a lung tumor. These receptors were obtained from a male donor with lung adenocarcinoma. The CD4 and CD8 labels of this study may be unreliable.

The J gene is TRBJ1-2, the V gene TRBV6-5; the D is unclear. CDR1 MNHEY and CDR2 SVGAGI come from the germline V gene. V was pared by 2 bases and J by 2 bases, with 15 bases between. The CDR3 contains 16 residues. CDR3 protein: CASSYGWEVENYGYTF. The CDR3 coding sequence is TGTGCCAGCAGTTACGGGTGGGAAGTCGAAAACTATGGCTACACCTTC.

Remarks on this clonotype: At one boundary the junction diverges from the germline segment, which might be a read error. The chain carries TRBV6-1 and TRBJ2-5; 7 nucleotides match TRBD2. Germline CDR1 MNHNS, CDR2 SASEGT. The length of the CDR3 is 14 residues. The CDR3 coding sequence is TGTGCCGGCAGCGGGGAGAGTGACCAGGAGACCCAGTACTTC. Amino acids: CAGSGESDQETQYF.

As for this clonotype: Sequence at one end of the junction differs from germline and may be a read error. The CDR3 sequence: CASSEFGGRGIRDQETQYF. In DNA, the CDR3 is TGTGCCAGCAGTGAATTCGGCGGGCGCGGGATCCGTGACCAAGAGACTCAGTACTTC. The chain links TRBV6-1 to TRBJ2-5, with D tentatively TRBD2 (6 bases). The germline V gene has CDR1 MNHNS and CDR2 SASEGT. The CDR3 is made up of 19 amino acids.

This clonotype showed up just a few times. The chain has TRBV7-6 and TRBJ2-7, with D perhaps given as TRBD1 or TRBD2 (5 bases each). Germline loops: CDR1 SGHVS, CDR2 FNYEAQ. CDR3 size: 14 residues. V gave up 1 base and J gave up 7 bases, with 14 bases separating them. The CDR3, as DNA: TGTGCCAGCAGCTTAGATCAAGGGACGGGTGAGCAGTACTTC. Protein: CASSLDQGTGEQYF.

This clonotype was counted ten times or more. The chain combines TRBV28 with TRBJ2-1; either TRBD1 or TRBD2 may fit D (6 bases each). This CDR3 spans 14 amino acids. Germline V CDR1 and CDR2: MDHEN, SYDVKM. V lost 0 bases, J lost 9 bases, and 12 bases lay in between. DNA for the CDR3: TGTGCCAGCAGTTTATGCCCCGGGGGCTGTGAGCAGTTCTTC. It yields the protein CASSLCPGGCEQFF.

The chain recombines TRBV25-1 with TRBJ2-2; no firm D call. The CDR3 length is 12 residues. V was shortened by 1 base and J by 6 bases, with 3 bases between the two germline ends. Germline CDR1 reads MGHDK; CDR2 reads SYGVNS. The CDR3 DNA sequence: TGTGCCAGCAGTGAATGGTCCGGGGAGCTGTTTTTT. This translates into CASSEWSGELFF.

This clonotype came up many times. The chain couples TRBV12-3 or TRBV12-4 to TRBJ2-1; 14 positions agree with TRBD2. The CDR3 contains 18 residues. With V trimmed by 5 bases and J by 0 bases, 6 bases remained unmatched. DNA for the CDR3: TGTGCCAGCAGTCGACTAGCGGGAGGGTTACGCTCCTACAATGAGCAGTTCTTC. It translates to CASSRLAGGLRSYNEQFF.

The gene calls are TRBV6-1 and TRBJ2-6; D gene ambiguous. V shed 7 bases and J shed 0 bases, with 10 bases lying between them. The V gene's germline CDR1 is MNHNS and CDR2 SASEGT. The CDR3 has 15 residues. The CDR3, as DNA: TGTGCCAGCAACGGTGGGGACTCTGGGGCCAACGTCCTGACTTTC. Its protein product is CASNGGDSGANVLTF.

Many counts were recorded for this clonotype. The chain is built from TRBV9 and TRBJ2-1; 7 nucleotides match TRBD2. There are 15 residues in the CDR3. The germline gives CDR1 SGDLS, CDR2 YYNGEE. J gave up 5 bases and V 7 bases, and 12 bases lay outside the gene matches. CDR3 protein: CASAAETGGHNEQFF. CDR3 in DNA: TGTGCCAGCGCAGCGGAGACGGGAGGACACAATGAGCAGTTCTTC. Supplemented by reference TRBV9 and TRBJ2-1, the full variable domain reads DSGVTQTPKHLITATGQRVTLRCSPRSGDLSVYWYQQSLDQGLQFLIQYYNGEERAKGNILERFSAQQFPDLHSELNLSSLELGDSALYFCASAAETGGHNEQFFGPGTRLTVL.

V is TRBV6-1 and J is TRBJ2-2, with D maybe TRBD1 (6 bases). Germline CDR1 is MNHNS and CDR2 is SASEGT. This CDR3 contains 14 residues. The V end was cut by 5 bases, the J end by 12 bases, with 19 bases between. The CDR3 sequence: CASSPTVSTGKLFF. The CDR3 region has the DNA TGTGCCAGCAGTCCGACCGTGAGCACAGGGAAGCTGTTTTTT.

This clonotype showed up just once. Without the conserved terminal phenylalanine or tryptophan, this CDR3 likely stems from a read error. No DNA is shown, since the ends of the CDR3 on it are uncertain; the CDR3 is the one TCRdb lists. The rearrangement joins TRBV4-2 to TRBJ2-5; the table gives TRBD1 as D, unverified against the DNA. The CDR3 is 8 amino acids long, termini counted. Germline CDR1 is LGHNA and CDR2 is YNFKEQ. This chain's CDR3 is CASSLPGV.

This clonotype was picked up a small number of times. The chain employs TRBV6-5 and TRBJ2-1; the match to TRBD2 covers 10 bases. Germline loops: CDR1 MNHEY, CDR2 SVGAGI. The CDR3 runs to 15 residues. V lost 5 bases, J lost 4 bases, and 5 bases stayed unmatched. The CDR3 DNA sequence: TGTGCCAGCAGTATACTAGCGGGGACTTACAATGAGCAGTTCTTC. Translation: CASSILAGTYNEQFF.

V and J are TRBV5-1 and TRBJ2-1; 8 positions match TRBD2. V shed 1 base, J shed 5 bases, and the junction held 14 bases outside the gene matches. CDR1 and CDR2 (germline): SGHRS, YFSETQ. The CDR3 has 18 amino acids. The CDR3 is CASSLTPSGSSSNNEQFF. CDR3 bases: TGCGCCAGCAGCTTGACGCCAAGCGGGAGTTCATCCAACAATGAGCAGTTCTTC. Together with reference TRBV5-1 and TRBJ2-1, the CDR3 gives the full variable domain: KAGVTQTPRYLIKTRGQQVTLSCSPISGHRSVSWYQQTPGQGLQFLFEYFSETQRNKGNFPGRFSGRQFSNSRSEMNVSTLELGDSALYLCASSLTPSGSSSNNEQFFGPGTRLTVL.

This clonotype appeared many times. The chain joins TRBV27 to TRBJ2-3; D is uncertain. Trimming cost V 8 bases and J 3 bases, with 3 bases left between them. CDR1 is MNHEY and CDR2 is SMNVEV in the germline V gene (reference sequence). The CDR3 is 10 residues long. Here the CDR3 reads CASVTDTQYF. The CDR3 region has the DNA TGTGCCAGCGTTACAGATACGCAGTATTTT.

J is TRBJ2-3 and V is TRBV6-5, with no clear D. Looked up from germline, CDR1 is MNHEY and CDR2 is SVGAGI. This CDR3 has 15 residues. The V gene lost 6 bases and the J gene lost 10 bases, with 23 bases spanning the gap. Here the CDR3 reads CASRLQSGIPDAQYF. CDR3 in DNA: TGTGCCAGCAGACTCCAGTCCGGAATTCCCGATGCGCAGTATTTT.

By share, this clonotype ranks as medium-sized. The CDR3 DNA is TGTGCCAGCAGCCCAGGGTACCTAAGCACAGATACGCAGTATTTT. It specifies CASSPGYLSTDTQYF. V is TRBV7-2 and J is TRBJ2-3; a possible D gene is TRBD1 (5 bases). CDR3 length: 15 amino acids. Germline V gene lookup returns CDR1 SGHTA and CDR2 FQGNSA. V shed 5 bases and J shed 0 bases, with 12 bases lying between them.

This clonotype appeared many times. V and J are TRBV24-1 and TRBJ1-1; D is uncertain. This CDR3 has 13 amino acids. Per germline, CDR1 KGHDR and CDR2 SFDVKD. V was shortened by 2 bases and J by 3 bases, with 6 bases between the two germline ends. DNA of the CDR3: TGTGCCACCAGTGATTGGCGGGACACTGAAGCTTTCTTT. This gives the protein CATSDWRDTEAFF.

The J gene is TRBJ1-5, the V gene TRBV12-5, with a weak D call TRBD1 (6 bases). The CDR3 runs 14 residues. V shed 9 bases and J shed 1 base, with 13 bases lying between them. The germline V gene encodes CDR1 LGHNT and CDR2 FRNRAP. CDR3 nucleotides: TGTGCTAGCCAGGGGCAGAGCAGCAATCAGCCCCAGCATTTT. It codes for CASQGQSSNQPQHF.

This clonotype was recorded a few times. This sequence joins TRBV7-9 and TRBJ2-7; 7 nucleotides line up with TRBD1. The CDR3 extends over 13 amino acids. Germline values: CDR1 SEHNR, CDR2 FQNEAQ (reference sequence). Losses at the gene ends were 5 bases for V and 2 bases for J; bases not matched to a gene: 3. The DNA for the CDR3 is TGTGCCAGCAGCCGGGACAGCACCTACGAGCAGTACTTC. Translated, it gives CASSRDSTYEQYF.

The genes are TRBV11-2 and TRBJ2-5, with D perhaps matching TRBD1 or TRBD2 (5 bases each). Between the trimmed V and J ends, which lost 4 bases and 11 bases, there was a span of 14 bases. CDR1 SGHAT and CDR2 FQNNGV come from the germline V gene. The CDR3 length is 12 residues. In DNA form, the CDR3 reads TGTGCCAGCAGCTCCCCGAGCAGGGAGCAGTACTTC. This sequence encodes CASSSPSREQYF.